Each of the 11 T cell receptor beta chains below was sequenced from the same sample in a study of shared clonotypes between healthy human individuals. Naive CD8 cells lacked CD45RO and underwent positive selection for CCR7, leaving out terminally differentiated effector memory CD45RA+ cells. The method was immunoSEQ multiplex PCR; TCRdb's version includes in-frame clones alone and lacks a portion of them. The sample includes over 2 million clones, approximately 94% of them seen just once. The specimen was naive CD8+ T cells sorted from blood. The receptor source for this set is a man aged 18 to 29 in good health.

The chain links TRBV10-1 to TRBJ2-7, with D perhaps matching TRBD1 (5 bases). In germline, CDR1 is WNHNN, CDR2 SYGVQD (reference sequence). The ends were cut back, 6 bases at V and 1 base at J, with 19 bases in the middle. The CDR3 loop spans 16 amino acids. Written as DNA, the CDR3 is TGCGCCAGCAGACGTACTGGGCAGGGTAAGTCCTACGAGCAGTACTTC. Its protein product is CASRRTGQGKSYEQYF.

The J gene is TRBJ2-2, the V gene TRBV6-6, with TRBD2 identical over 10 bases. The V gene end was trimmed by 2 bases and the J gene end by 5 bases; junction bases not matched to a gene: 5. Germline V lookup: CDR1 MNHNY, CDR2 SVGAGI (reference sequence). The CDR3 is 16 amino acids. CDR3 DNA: TGTGCCAGCAGTTACCTAGCGGGGGCCGGGACCGGGGAGCTGTTTTTT. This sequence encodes CASSYLAGAGTGELFF.

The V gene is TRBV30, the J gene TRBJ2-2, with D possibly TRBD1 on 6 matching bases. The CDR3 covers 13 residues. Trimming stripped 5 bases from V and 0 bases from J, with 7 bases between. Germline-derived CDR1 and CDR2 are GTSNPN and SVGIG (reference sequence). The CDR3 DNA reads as TGTGCCTGGCACAGGGCGAACACCGGGGAGCTGTTTTTT. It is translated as CAWHRANTGELFF.

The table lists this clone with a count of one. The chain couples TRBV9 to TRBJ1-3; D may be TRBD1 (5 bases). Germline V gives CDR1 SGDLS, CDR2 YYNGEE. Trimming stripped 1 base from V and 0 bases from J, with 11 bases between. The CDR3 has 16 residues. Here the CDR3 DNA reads TGTGCCAGCAGCGTACATAGGGGCGGCTCTGGAAACACCATATATTTT. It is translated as CASSVHRGGSGNTIYF.

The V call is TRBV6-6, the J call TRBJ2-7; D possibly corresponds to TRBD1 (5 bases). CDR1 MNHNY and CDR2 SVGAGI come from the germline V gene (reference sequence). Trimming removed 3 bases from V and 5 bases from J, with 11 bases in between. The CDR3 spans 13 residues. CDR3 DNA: TGTGCCAGCAGTTATAATGGGGCCCACGAGCAGTACTTC. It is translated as CASSYNGAHEQYF.

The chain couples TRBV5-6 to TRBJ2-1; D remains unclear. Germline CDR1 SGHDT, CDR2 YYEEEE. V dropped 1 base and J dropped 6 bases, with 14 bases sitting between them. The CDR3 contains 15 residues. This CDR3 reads CASSLTSWRSNEQFF. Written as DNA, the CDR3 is TGTGCCAGCAGCTTGACATCTTGGCGAAGCAATGAGCAGTTCTTC.

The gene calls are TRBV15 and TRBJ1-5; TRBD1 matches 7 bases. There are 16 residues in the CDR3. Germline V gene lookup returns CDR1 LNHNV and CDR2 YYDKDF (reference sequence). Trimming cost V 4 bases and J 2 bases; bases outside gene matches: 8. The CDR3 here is CATSTDKGAGNQPQHF. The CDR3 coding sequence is TGTGCCACCAGCACAGATAAGGGGGCAGGCAATCAGCCCCAGCATTTT.

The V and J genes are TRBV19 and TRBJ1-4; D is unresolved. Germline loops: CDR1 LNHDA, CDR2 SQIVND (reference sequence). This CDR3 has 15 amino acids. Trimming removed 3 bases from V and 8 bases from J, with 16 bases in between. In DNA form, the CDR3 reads TGTGCCAGTAGTATCGCGTCAACGTCGGGGGAAAAACTGTTTTTT. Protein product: CASSIASTSGEKLFF. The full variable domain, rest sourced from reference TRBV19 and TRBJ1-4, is DGGITQSPKYLFRKEGQNVTLSCEQNLNHDAMYWYRQDPGQGLRLIYYSQIVNDFQKGDIAEGYSVSREKKESFPLTVTSAQKNPTAFYLCASSIASTSGEKLFFGSGTQLSVL.

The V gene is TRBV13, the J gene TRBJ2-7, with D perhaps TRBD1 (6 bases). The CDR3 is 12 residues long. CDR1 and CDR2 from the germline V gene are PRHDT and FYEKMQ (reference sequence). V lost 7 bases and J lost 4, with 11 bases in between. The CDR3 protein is CASTEQGYEQYF. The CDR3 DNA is TGTGCCAGCACGGAACAGGGTTACGAGCAGTACTTC.

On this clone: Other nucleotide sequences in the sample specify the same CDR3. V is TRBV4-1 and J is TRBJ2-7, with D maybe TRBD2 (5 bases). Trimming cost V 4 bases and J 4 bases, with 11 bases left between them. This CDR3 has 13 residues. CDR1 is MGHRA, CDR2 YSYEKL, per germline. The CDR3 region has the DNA TGCGCCAGCAGCCCTTCCTCGGGGTACGAGCAGTACTTC. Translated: CASSPSSGYEQYF.

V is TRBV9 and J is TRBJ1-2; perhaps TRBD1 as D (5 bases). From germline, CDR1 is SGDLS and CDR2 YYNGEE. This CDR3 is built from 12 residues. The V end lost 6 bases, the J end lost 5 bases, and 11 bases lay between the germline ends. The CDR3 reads CASNRGSYGYTF. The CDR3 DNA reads TGTGCCAGCAATAGGGGTTCATATGGCTACACCTTC.